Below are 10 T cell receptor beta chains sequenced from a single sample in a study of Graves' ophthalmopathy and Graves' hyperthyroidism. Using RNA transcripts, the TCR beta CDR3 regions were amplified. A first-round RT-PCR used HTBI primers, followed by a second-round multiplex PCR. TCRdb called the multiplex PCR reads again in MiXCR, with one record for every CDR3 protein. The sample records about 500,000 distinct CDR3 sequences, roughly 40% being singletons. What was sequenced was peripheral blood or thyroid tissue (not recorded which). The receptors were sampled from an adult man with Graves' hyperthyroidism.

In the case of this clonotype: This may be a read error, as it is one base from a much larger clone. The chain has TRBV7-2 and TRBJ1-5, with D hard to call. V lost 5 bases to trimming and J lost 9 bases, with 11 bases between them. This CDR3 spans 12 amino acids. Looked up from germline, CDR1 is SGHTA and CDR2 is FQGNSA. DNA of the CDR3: TGTGCCAGCAGCCAGCAAAAGCGGCCCCAGCATTTT. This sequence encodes CASSQQKRPQHF.

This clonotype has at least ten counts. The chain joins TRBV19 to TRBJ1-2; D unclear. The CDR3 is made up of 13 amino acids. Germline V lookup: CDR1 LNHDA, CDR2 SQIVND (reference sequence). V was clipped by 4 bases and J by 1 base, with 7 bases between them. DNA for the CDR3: TGTGCCAGTAGTAAGAACGGTAACTATGGCTACACCTTC. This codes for CASSKNGNYGYTF. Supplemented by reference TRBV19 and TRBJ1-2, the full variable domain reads DGGITQSPKYLFRKEGQNVTLSCEQNLNHDAMYWYRQDPGQGLRLIYYSQIVNDFQKGDIAEGYSVSREKKESFPLTVTSAQKNPTAFYLCASSKNGNYGYTFGSGTRLTVV.

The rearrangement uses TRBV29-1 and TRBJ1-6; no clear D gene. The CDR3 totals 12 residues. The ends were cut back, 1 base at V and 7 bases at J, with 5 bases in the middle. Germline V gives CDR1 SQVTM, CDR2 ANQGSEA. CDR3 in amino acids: CSVEGVNSPLHF. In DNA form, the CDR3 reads TGCAGCGTTGAAGGGGTCAATTCACCCCTCCACTTT.

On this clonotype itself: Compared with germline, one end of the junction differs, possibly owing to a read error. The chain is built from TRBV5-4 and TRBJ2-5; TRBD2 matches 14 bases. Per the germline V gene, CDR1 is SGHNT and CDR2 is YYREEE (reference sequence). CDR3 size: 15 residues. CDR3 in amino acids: CASSFGGLAGEAQYF. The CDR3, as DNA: TGTGCCAGCAGCTTTGGGGGACTAGCGGGAGAGGCCCAGTACTTC. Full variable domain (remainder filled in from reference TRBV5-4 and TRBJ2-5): ETGVTQSPTHLIKTRGQQVTLRCSSQSGHNTVSWYQQALGQGPQFIFQYYREEENGRGNFPPRFSGLQFPNYSSELNVNALELDDSALYLCASSFGGLAGEAQYFGPGTRLLVL.

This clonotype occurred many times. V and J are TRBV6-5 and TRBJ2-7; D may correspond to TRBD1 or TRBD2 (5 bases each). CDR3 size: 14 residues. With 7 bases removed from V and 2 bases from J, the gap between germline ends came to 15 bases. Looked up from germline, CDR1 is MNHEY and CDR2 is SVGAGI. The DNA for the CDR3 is TGTGCCAGCAAGGGGAGAGACAGAACCTACGAGCAGTACTTC. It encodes CASKGRDRTYEQYF.

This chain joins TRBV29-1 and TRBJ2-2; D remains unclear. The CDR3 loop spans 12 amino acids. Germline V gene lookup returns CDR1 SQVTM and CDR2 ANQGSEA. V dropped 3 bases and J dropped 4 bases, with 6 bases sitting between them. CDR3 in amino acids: CSVDLITGELFF. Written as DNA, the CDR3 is TGCAGCGTTGATCTGATCACCGGGGAGCTGTTTTTT.

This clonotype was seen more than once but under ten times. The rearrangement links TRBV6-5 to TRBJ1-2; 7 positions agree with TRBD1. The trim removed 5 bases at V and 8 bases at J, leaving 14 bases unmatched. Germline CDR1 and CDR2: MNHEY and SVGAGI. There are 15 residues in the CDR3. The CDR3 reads CASSESTGPQWGYTF. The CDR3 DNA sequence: TGTGCCAGCAGTGAATCGACAGGGCCCCAATGGGGCTACACCTTC.

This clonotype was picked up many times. CDR3 coding DNA: TGTGCCAGCAGTTTGGTCAGGGACCAGCCCCAGCATTTT. Its protein product is CASSLVRDQPQHF. The chain has TRBV12-3 or TRBV12-4 and TRBJ1-5; the D gene is possibly TRBD1 (5 bases). Trimming stripped 3 bases from V and 7 bases from J, with 10 bases between. This CDR3 has 13 residues.

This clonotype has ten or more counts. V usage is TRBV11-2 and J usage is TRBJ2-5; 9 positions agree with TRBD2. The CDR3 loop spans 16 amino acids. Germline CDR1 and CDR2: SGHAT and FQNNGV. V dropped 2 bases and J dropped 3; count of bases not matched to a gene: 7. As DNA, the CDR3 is TGTGCCAGCAGCTTAAGTCCGGGACTAGCAAAAGAGACCCAGTACTTC. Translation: CASSLSPGLAKETQYF. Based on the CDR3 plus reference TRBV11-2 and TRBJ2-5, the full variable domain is EAGVAQSPRYKIIEKRQSVAFWCNPISGHATLYWYQQILGQGPKLLIQFQNNGVVDDSQLPKDRFSAERLKGVDSTLKIQPAKLEDSAVYLCASSLSPGLAKETQYFGPGTRLLVL.

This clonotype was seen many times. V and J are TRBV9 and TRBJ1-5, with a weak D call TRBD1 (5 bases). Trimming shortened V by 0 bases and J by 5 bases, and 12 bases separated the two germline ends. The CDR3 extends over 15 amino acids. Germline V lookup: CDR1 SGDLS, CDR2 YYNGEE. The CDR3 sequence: CASSVAGQGDQPQHF. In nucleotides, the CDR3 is TGTGCCAGCAGCGTAGCTGGGCAGGGTGATCAGCCCCAGCATTTT.